These 28 T cell receptor beta chains originate from one sample sequenced in a study of T cell responses to AZD1222 COVID-19 vaccine. Libraries were prepared by immunoSEQ multiplex PCR; TCRdb keeps only in-frame clonotypes and omits some of them. This sample has 65,000 to 90,000 clones; roughly 90% occur once, and the top ten carry approximately 7%. The source material was peripheral blood, sampled on day 0 of AZD1222 vaccination. The receptors shown here come from an adult in good health.

The chain is built from TRBV3-1 (or the pseudogene TRBV3-2) and TRBJ1-4, with no clear D. This CDR3 is 15 amino acids long. Trimming pared 4 bases from V and 4 bases from J, leaving 13 bases between. CDR1 and CDR2 (germline): LGHDT, YNNKEL (reference sequence). The CDR3 loop reads CASSPFLDLNEKLFF. The CDR3 DNA follows: TGTGCCAGCAGCCCCTTCTTAGACCTTAATGAAAAACTGTTTTTT.

The gene calls are TRBV10-3 and TRBJ2-3; the D gene could be TRBD1 or TRBD2 (5 bases each). The germline V gene encodes CDR1 ENHRY and CDR2 SYGVKD. Trimming took off 6 bases at V and 0 bases at J, with 7 bases between the two ends. This CDR3 contains 13 residues. The CDR3 loop is CAIRGVSTDTQYF. The CDR3, as DNA: TGTGCCATCAGGGGGGTTAGCACAGATACGCAGTATTTT.

The chain links TRBV2 to TRBJ2-4; D not certain. Germline assignment: CDR1 SNHLY and CDR2 FYNNEI. This CDR3 region has 14 residues. Trimming took 3 bases from V and 2 from J, leaving 8 bases between them. CDR3 in DNA: TGTGCCAGCAGTGAGGGTGGGTCCAAAAACATTCAGTACTTC. Translating it yields CASSEGGSKNIQYF.

The rearrangement links TRBV9 to TRBJ1-3, with no clear D. The length of the CDR3 is 15 residues. CDR1 is SGDLS, CDR2 YYNGEE, per germline. V dropped 0 bases and J dropped 0 bases, with 7 bases sitting between them. The CDR3 is CASSVVGSSGNTIYF. The CDR3 DNA reads as TGTGCCAGCAGCGTAGTAGGGAGCTCTGGAAACACCATATATTTT.

This clone showed up just once. V and J are TRBV28 and TRBJ1-5; D remains unclear. Germline V gene sequence: CDR1 MDHEN, CDR2 SYDVKM. V lost 3 bases, J lost 4 bases, and 16 bases lay in between. This CDR3 has 16 amino acids. The CDR3 coding sequence is TGTGCCAGCAGTTTTTCGGGCGGAATAGGGAATCAGCCCCAGCATTTT. Protein: CASSFSGGIGNQPQHF.

This chain connects TRBV18 to TRBJ1-1; possibly TRBD1 for D (5 bases). The length of the CDR3 is 13 residues. Germline lookup yields CDR1 KGHSH and CDR2 LQKENI. Trimming took 4 bases from V and 3 from J, leaving 9 bases between them. The CDR3 sequence is CASSREQDTEAFF. The DNA for the CDR3 is TGTGCCAGCTCACGCGAACAGGACACTGAAGCTTTCTTT. Combining the CDR3 with reference TRBV18 and TRBJ1-1 gives the whole variable domain NAGVMQNPRHLVRRRGQEARLRCSPMKGHSHVYWYRQLPEEGLKFMVYLQKENIIDESGMPKERFSAEFPKEGPSILRIQQVVRGDSAAYFCASSREQDTEAFFGQGTRLTVV.

The genes are TRBV29-1 and TRBJ1-1; no reliable D call. The V and J ends lost 4 bases and 0 bases respectively, with 3 bases between them. CDR3 length: 11 amino acids. The germline V gene has CDR1 SQVTM and CDR2 ANQGSEA. The CDR3 protein is CSVVLNTEAFF. The CDR3 DNA sequence: TGCAGCGTTGTACTGAACACTGAAGCTTTCTTT.

In DNA form, the CDR3 reads TGTGCCAGCAGTGGTCTGAGGGGGCGGAAAGATTCACCCCTCCACTTT. It yields the protein CASSGLRGRKDSPLHF. The chain combines TRBV27 with TRBJ1-6; 7 bases fit TRBD1. CDR3 length: 16 amino acids. With 5 bases clipped from V and 8 bases from J, the junction kept 12 bases outside the gene matches. CDR1 MNHEY and CDR2 SMNVEV come from the germline V gene (reference sequence).

The chain recombines TRBV6-5 with TRBJ2-1; 9 bases line up with TRBD1. The CDR3 totals 15 residues. V shed 8 bases and J 1 base; nucleotides not matched to a gene: 6. Germline CDR1 reads MNHEY; CDR2 reads SVGAGI. The CDR3 DNA reads as TGTGCCAGCCGAAAGACAGGGGGATCCTACAATGAGCAGTTCTTC. This translates into CASRKTGGSYNEQFF.

The gene calls are TRBV30 and TRBJ1-5; D may be TRBD1 (5 bases). From germline, CDR1 is GTSNPN and CDR2 SVGIG (reference sequence). V was pared by 2 bases and J by 3 bases, with 17 bases between. The CDR3 is 16 residues long. The CDR3: CAWSLPQGMNNQPQHF. DNA of the CDR3: TGTGCCTGGAGTCTCCCCCAGGGAATGAACAATCAGCCCCAGCATTTT.

This chain uses TRBV10-1 with TRBJ1-2; D perhaps matches TRBD1 (6 bases). The CDR3 runs to 13 residues. The germline V gene encodes CDR1 WNHNN and CDR2 SYGVQD (reference sequence). Trimming took off 5 bases at V and 8 bases at J, with 15 bases between the two ends. CDR3 DNA sequence: TGCGCCAGCAGTCCAACAGGGACGAGGGGCTACACCTTC. Protein sequence: CASSPTGTRGYTF.

The sample holds a few counts of this clone. The chain recombines TRBV7-7 with TRBJ2-1, with D possibly TRBD1 on 6 matching bases. This CDR3 region has 15 residues. The germline V gene has CDR1 SSHAT and CDR2 FNYEAQ (reference sequence). CDR3 protein: CAILHDRLRLDEQFF. In DNA, the CDR3 is TGTGCTATTCTACACGACAGGTTGAGACTGGATGAGCAGTTCTTC.

V is TRBV2 and J is TRBJ2-7; D perhaps matches TRBD2 (5 bases). V lost 8 bases, J lost 3 bases, and 20 bases lay in between. Germline V gene data show CDR1 as SNHLY and CDR2 as FYNNEI. This CDR3 has 15 residues. DNA of the CDR3: TGTGCCAGCGGGGAGATGGACCGCCTCTACTACGAGCAGTACTTC. Its protein product is CASGEMDRLYYEQYF. The full variable domain, completed using reference TRBV2 and TRBJ2-7, is EPEVTQTPSHQVTQMGQEVILRCVPISNHLYFYWYRQILGQKVEFLVSFYNNEISEKSEIFDDQFSVERPDGSNFTLKIRSTKLEDSAMYFCASGEMDRLYYEQYFGPGTRLTVT.

The chain uses TRBV24-1 and TRBJ2-2; the D gene could be TRBD1 or TRBD2 (5 bases each). This CDR3 has 13 residues. V lost 10 bases to trimming and J lost 4 bases, with 12 bases between them. CDR1 KGHDR and CDR2 SFDVKD come from the germline V gene. CDR3 loop: CATGDPITGELFF. As DNA, the CDR3 is TGTGCCACAGGGGACCCGATCACCGGGGAGCTGTTTTTT.

This rearrangement joins TRBV7-8 to TRBJ2-5; 9 bases fit TRBD2. The CDR3 has 17 residues. Germline V CDR1 and CDR2: SGHVS, FQNEAQ. V lost 1 base and J lost 1; bases outside the gene matches: 7. The CDR3 sequence is CASSLGFASGTQETQYF. The DNA for the CDR3 is TGTGCCAGCAGCTTAGGCTTTGCTAGCGGGACCCAAGAGACCCAGTACTTC.

The chain links TRBV27 to TRBJ2-3, with a weak D call TRBD2 (7 bases). The CDR3 length is 16 residues. Trimming removed 6 bases from V and 5 bases from J, with 21 bases in between. Germline CDR1 and CDR2: MNHEY and SMNVEV (reference sequence). The DNA of the CDR3 is TGTGCCAGCAGCAACCCCCTAGGGGGGGGAGGAGATACGCAGTATTTT. This encodes CASSNPLGGGGDTQYF.

In this sample, this clone turned up a few times. CDR3 sequence: CASHGTGGGAEAFF. The CDR3 nucleotides are TGTGCCAGCCACGGGACAGGGGGCGGCGCTGAAGCTTTCTTT. The chain employs TRBV25-1 and TRBJ1-1; 12 bases fit TRBD1. This CDR3 region has 14 residues. CDR1 and CDR2 from the germline V gene are MGHDK and SYGVNS. V lost 8 bases to trimming and J lost 6 bases; unmatched junction nucleotides: 7.

This clone has only a few counts. V usage is TRBV5-1 and J usage is TRBJ2-2; the D gene is possibly TRBD1 (5 bases). Germline V gene data show CDR1 as SGHRS and CDR2 as YFSETQ. This CDR3 comprises 14 residues. Deletions cut 2 bases from V and 6 bases from J, with 11 bases between. CDR3 in DNA: TGCGCCAGCAGCTTTCCCAGGGATGCCGGGGAGCTGTTTTTT. Residues: CASSFPRDAGELFF.

The V gene is TRBV5-1, the J gene TRBJ1-5; D call uncertain. The CDR3 is made up of 14 amino acids. Germline CDR1 and CDR2: SGHRS and YFSETQ. V lost 2 bases, J lost 7 bases, and 13 bases lay in between. The CDR3 DNA is TGCGCCAGCAGCTTAAACACCGGAGTGCAGCCCCAGCATTTT. Translated, it gives CASSLNTGVQPQHF.

This chain links TRBV18 with TRBJ2-7; 10 bases fit TRBD1. CDR3 length: 14 amino acids. V lost 5 bases and J lost 6; bases outside the gene matches: 7. The germline CDR1 and CDR2 sequences are KGHSH and LQKENI. Here the CDR3 reads CASSSGQGNVEQYF. CDR3 nucleotide sequence: TGTGCCAGCTCATCGGGACAGGGGAATGTCGAGCAGTACTTC.

The gene calls are TRBV3-1 (or the pseudogene TRBV3-2) and TRBJ1-1, with a tentative D call TRBD1 (5 bases). Germline loops: CDR1 LGHDT, CDR2 YNNKEL (reference sequence). The CDR3 is made up of 15 amino acids. V gave up 4 bases and J gave up 4 bases, with 16 bases separating them. CDR3 DNA: TGTGCCAGCAGCCTCGCGGGGCTCGGGGGCACTGAAGCTTTCTTT. Translation: CASSLAGLGGTEAFF.

The chain uses TRBV5-1 and TRBJ1-2; TRBD1 is a possible D gene (5 bases). Per germline, CDR1 SGHRS and CDR2 YFSETQ. Trimming stripped 2 bases from V and 8 bases from J, with 10 bases between. The CDR3 is 12 amino acids. The CDR3 sequence is CASSFQGNGYTF. In nucleotides, the CDR3 is TGCGCCAGCAGCTTTCAGGGCAACGGCTACACCTTC.

This clone was observed a few times. V gene TRBV28 combines with J gene TRBJ1-2; 7 bases align to TRBD1. This CDR3 contains 13 residues. In germline, CDR1 is MDHEN, CDR2 SYDVKM. The V segment lost 10 bases and the J segment 6 bases; nucleotides outside the gene matches: 11. The CDR3 DNA reads as TGTGCCAACCTACCGACAGGGCCGGATGGCTACACCTTC. The encoded protein is CANLPTGPDGYTF.

The chain joins TRBV28 to TRBJ2-7; 7 bases map to TRBD1. The ends lost 2 bases at V and 3 bases at J; junction bases unmatched: 1. Germline CDR1 MDHEN, CDR2 SYDVKM. The CDR3 contains 13 residues. The CDR3 sequence is CASSLGTDYEQYF. CDR3 sequence (DNA): TGTGCCAGCAGTTTAGGGACAGACTACGAGCAGTACTTC.

The chain recombines TRBV3-1 (or the pseudogene TRBV3-2) with TRBJ2-7; possible D gene TRBD1, 5 bases. V was cut by 0 bases and J by 7 bases, with 10 bases left in between. Germline V lookup: CDR1 LGHDT, CDR2 YNNKEL (reference sequence). The CDR3 length is 13 residues. CDR3 amino acids: CASSQEGASEQYF. CDR3 coding DNA: TGTGCCAGCAGCCAAGAAGGGGCTTCGGAGCAGTACTTC.

The chain carries TRBV20-1 and TRBJ1-5; TRBD1 matches at 7 bases. The CDR3 has 15 residues. V lost 3 bases and J lost 6; bases outside the gene matches: 11. Germline V CDR1 and CDR2: DFQATT, SNEGSKA (reference sequence). The CDR3 protein is CSASGMEGAGQPQHF. CDR3 nucleotides: TGCAGTGCTAGTGGTATGGAGGGGGCTGGTCAGCCCCAGCATTTT.

A few counts support this clone. The gene calls are TRBV3-1 (or the pseudogene TRBV3-2) and TRBJ1-5, with TRBD1 as a possible D gene (5 bases). The ends were cut back, 0 bases at V and 6 bases at J, with 12 bases in the middle. Germline assignment: CDR1 LGHDT and CDR2 YNNKEL (reference sequence). The CDR3 covers 15 residues. CDR3: CASSQDIRVGQPQHF. The CDR3 DNA sequence: TGTGCCAGCAGCCAAGATATCAGGGTAGGTCAGCCCCAGCATTTT.

This clone has a handful of counts. The chain couples TRBV27 to TRBJ2-7; TRBD1 matches at 8 bases. The CDR3 is 15 amino acids. Germline V gene sequence: CDR1 MNHEY, CDR2 SMNVEV (reference sequence). The trim removed 5 bases at V and 0 bases at J, leaving 6 bases unmatched. This CDR3 reads CASSTRTGSSYEQYF. CDR3 coding DNA: TGTGCCAGCAGTACCCGGACAGGGAGCTCCTACGAGCAGTACTTC.